Listed here is a single TCR beta chain. This sample was included in a study of blood T cell repertoires in COVID-19. Study context: Acute and convalescent COVID-19 specimens originated in the United States, Italy and Spain. T cells, B-cell-depleted T cells, or PBMCs provided the cDNA or gDNA that served as material.

Per germline, CDR1 SNHLY and CDR2 FYNNEI. V shed 6 bases and J shed 7 bases, with 12 bases lying between them. The CDR3 totals 12 residues. Original processing notes: Researchers report that nucleated cell counts were estimated from reference gene primer amplification. This table comes from immunoSEQ multiplex PCR, and its TCRdb copy is limited to in-frame clones, with some not included. V and J calls and clone size come straight from that table; D and trimming were deduced from the DNA. The sample has 45,000 to 50,000 clones; approximately 88% are singletons. This clonotype was obtained from a man aged 45-60 years with acute or convalescent COVID-19. The specimen sequenced was peripheral blood. The chain employs TRBV2 and TRBJ1-1, with D unresolved. This CDR3 reads CASRAEVFEAFF. As DNA, the CDR3 is TGTGCCAGCAGGGCAGAAGTTTTTGAAGCTTTCTTT.